The next 32 T cell receptor beta chains were all read from a single sample in a study of technical replicates of blood from a handful of donors. Using immunoSEQ multiplex PCR, the repertoire was profiled, and TCRdb retains in-frame clones only, with some absent. In the table there are roughly 51,000 clones, 85% to 95% of which are singletons. The sequenced sample was PBMCs. These receptors were collected from a human donor in good health. Some clones in this sample may be carry-over from other donors' samples.

The chain has TRBV2 and TRBJ1-4; tentative D call: TRBD1 (5 bases). Germline V gives CDR1 SNHLY, CDR2 FYNNEI. The germline V and J ends were trimmed by 4 bases and 7 bases, with 13 bases remaining between them. The CDR3 spans 14 residues. The CDR3 region is CASSGARGGEKLFF. In DNA form, the CDR3 reads TGTGCCAGCAGTGGGGCAAGGGGAGGTGAAAAACTGTTTTTT.

The chain employs TRBV20-1 and TRBJ2-3, with a tentative D call TRBD2 (5 bases). Germline lookup yields CDR1 DFQATT and CDR2 SNEGSKA (reference sequence). There are 11 residues in the CDR3. V dropped 5 bases and J dropped 6 bases, with 9 bases sitting between them. The CDR3 sequence is CSAGLTDTQYF. CDR3 DNA sequence: TGCAGTGCTGGACTGACCGATACGCAGTATTTT.

V is TRBV4-1 and J is TRBJ2-5, with D tentatively TRBD2 (5 bases). Germline values: CDR1 MGHRA, CDR2 YSYEKL. The ends were cut back, 2 bases at V and 7 bases at J, with 26 bases in the middle. The CDR3 is 18 amino acids. CDR3 sequence reads: CASSQRVTHRESERTQYF. CDR3 coding DNA: TGCGCCAGCAGCCAAAGAGTCACCCATAGGGAGTCAGAGCGGACCCAGTACTTC.

The chain carries TRBV30 and TRBJ1-2; D gene uncertain. CDR1 and CDR2 (germline): GTSNPN, SVGIG (reference sequence). This CDR3 region has 10 residues. The CDR3, as DNA: TGTGCGAGGCGAGATCGGGGCTACACCTTC. It codes for CARRDRGYTF.

The chain is built from TRBV25-1 and TRBJ2-1, with 9 bases aligning to TRBD1. This CDR3 is 14 amino acids long. In germline, CDR1 is MGHDK, CDR2 SYGVNS. The V gene end was trimmed by 4 bases and the J gene end by 6 bases; junction bases not matched to a gene: 4. The CDR3 DNA follows: TGTGCCAGCAGTGGGGACAGGGAAGGCAATGAGCAGTTCTTC. This encodes CASSGDREGNEQFF. Complete variable domain (other parts from reference TRBV25-1 and TRBJ2-1): EADIYQTPRYLVIGTGKKITLECSQTMGHDKMYWYQQDPGMELHLIHYSYGVNSTEKGDLSSESTVSRIRTEHFPLTLESARPSHTSQYLCASSGDREGNEQFFGPGTRLTVL.

The chain combines TRBV12-5 with TRBJ2-2; D ambiguous. Trimming removed 3 bases at V and 6 bases at J, with 8 bases between. Germline values: CDR1 LGHNT, CDR2 FRNRAP. The length of the CDR3 is 13 residues. For the CDR3, the DNA is TGTGCTAGTGGTTTACTACCTGCCGGGGAGCTGTTTTTT. Its translation: CASGLLPAGELFF. The full variable domain, its missing parts supplied by reference TRBV12-5 and TRBJ2-2, is DARVTQTPRHKVTEMGQEVTMRCQPILGHNTVFWYRQTMMQGLELLAYFRNRAPLDDSGMPKDRFSAEMPDATLATLKIQPSEPRDSAVYFCASGLLPAGELFFGEGSRLTVL.

V and J are TRBV11-2 and TRBJ2-7; the D is unclear. The CDR3 runs to 14 residues. CDR1 and CDR2 (germline): SGHAT, FQNNGV. The ends were cut back, 4 bases at V and 3 bases at J, with 13 bases in the middle. In DNA form, the CDR3 reads TGTGCCAGCAGCTCGTCGATTAGCTTCTACGAGCAGTACTTC. It is translated as CASSSSISFYEQYF.

The rearrangement links TRBV9 to TRBJ1-1, with D hard to call. The V end was cut by 4 bases, the J end by 1 base, with 14 bases between. CDR3 length: 15 residues. CDR1 and CDR2 (germline): SGDLS, YYNGEE. This CDR3 reads CASSPTPGGNTEAFF. The DNA for the CDR3 is TGTGCCAGCAGCCCAACGCCCGGCGGGAACACTGAAGCTTTCTTT.

The V call is TRBV4-1, the J call TRBJ1-6, with D unresolved. Looked up from germline, CDR1 is MGHRA and CDR2 is YSYEKL. Trimming removed 1 base at V and 7 bases at J, with 11 bases between. The CDR3 runs 15 residues. CDR3 DNA: TGCGCCAGCAGCCAAGTTAGGTCGGGGAATTCACCCCTCCACTTT. It yields the protein CASSQVRSGNSPLHF.

This clone has just one count. The chain uses TRBV9 and TRBJ2-3, with 10 bases lining up with TRBD2. The CDR3 totals 16 residues. CDR1 and CDR2 from the germline V gene are SGDLS and YYNGEE. The ends lost 3 bases at V and 0 bases at J; junction bases unmatched: 4. This CDR3 is CASSGGTSASTDTQYF. Here the CDR3 DNA reads TGTGCCAGCAGCGGAGGGACTAGCGCGAGCACAGATACGCAGTATTTT.

The V call is TRBV2, the J call TRBJ2-2; 7 bases map to TRBD1. The V and J ends lost 3 bases and 2 bases, in that order; junction bases with no gene match: 6. CDR3 size: 16 residues. The germline gives CDR1 SNHLY, CDR2 FYNNEI. CDR3 in amino acids: CASSEPGQTNTGELFF. Here the CDR3 DNA reads TGTGCCAGCAGTGAGCCGGGACAGACCAACACCGGGGAGCTGTTTTTT.

This clone was observed once. The genes are TRBV2 and TRBJ2-3; D gene ambiguous. The germline V gene has CDR1 SNHLY and CDR2 FYNNEI. The length of the CDR3 is 11 residues. Trimming cost V 6 bases and J 2 bases, with 3 bases left between them. For the CDR3, the DNA is TGTGCCAGCAGCATCACAGATACGCAGTATTTT. Its protein product is CASSITDTQYF.

V usage is TRBV7-2 and J usage is TRBJ2-3, with 12 bases identical to TRBD2. V gave up 6 bases and J gave up 7 bases; unmatched junction bases: 14. This CDR3 comprises 17 residues. Germline V CDR1 and CDR2: SGHTA, FQGNSA. The CDR3 protein is CASSQVPLAGGINTQYF. Written as DNA, the CDR3 is TGTGCCAGCAGTCAAGTCCCGCTAGCGGGGGGGATAAATACGCAGTATTTT.

This chain uses TRBV7-5 with TRBJ1-1; the D call of TRBD1 is as the table states it, not checked on the DNA. TRBV7-5 is an annotated pseudogene. The CDR3 loop spans 14 amino acids. The CDR3 DNA reads as TGTGTCAGAAGCCCAACAGGGTTTTACACTGAAGCTTTCTTT. This encodes CVRSPTGFYTEAFF.

This clone was detected ten times or more. V gene TRBV13 combines with J gene TRBJ2-7; 9 bases line up with TRBD1. The ends lost 4 bases at V and 2 bases at J; junction bases unmatched: 9. Per the germline V gene, CDR1 is PRHDT and CDR2 is FYEKMQ (reference sequence). CDR3 size: 16 residues. The DNA for the CDR3 is TGTGCCAGCAGCTCCTTGGCGGGACAGGGAACCTACGAGCAGTACTTC. This encodes CASSSLAGQGTYEQYF.

The chain has TRBV4-3 and TRBJ1-2; no definite D call. CDR1 and CDR2 (germline): LGHNA, YSLEER. V dropped 0 bases and J dropped 1 base, with 18 bases sitting between them. This CDR3 has 18 amino acids. The CDR3 nucleotides read TGCGCCAGCAGCCAAGATCGGGTTGAGGACTCCGTTAACTATGGCTACACCTTC. As protein: CASSQDRVEDSVNYGYTF.

The rearrangement joins TRBV5-1 to TRBJ1-2; tentatively, D is TRBD1 (5 bases). V dropped 0 bases and J dropped 2 bases, with 17 bases sitting between them. The CDR3 consists of 17 residues. In germline, CDR1 is SGHRS, CDR2 YFSETQ. The CDR3: CASSLEPGPRTNYGYTF. The CDR3 DNA follows: TGCGCCAGCAGCTTGGAGCCAGGCCCAAGGACAAACTATGGCTACACCTTC.

The gene calls are TRBV5-1 and TRBJ1-6; no definite D call. Germline V lookup: CDR1 SGHRS, CDR2 YFSETQ. Trimming took 4 bases from V and 8 from J, leaving 19 bases between them. The CDR3 extends over 16 amino acids. The CDR3 protein is CASSPGWASRHSPLHF. Here the CDR3 DNA reads TGCGCCAGCAGCCCGGGATGGGCGTCCAGGCATTCACCCCTCCACTTT.

The J gene is TRBJ1-2, the V gene TRBV19; 9 nucleotides match TRBD1. V gave up 9 bases and J gave up 6 bases; unmatched junction bases: 5. This CDR3 has 12 residues. CDR1 is LNHDA, CDR2 SQIVND, per germline (reference sequence). CDR3 in amino acids: CASTTGGNGYTF. CDR3 nucleotide sequence: TGTGCCAGCACTACAGGGGGCAATGGCTACACCTTC.

This chain joins TRBV10-3 and TRBJ1-3, with 8 bases that match TRBD1. Trimming at V came to 7 bases and at J to 2 bases, leaving 4 bases not matched to a gene. The CDR3 sequence is 14 residues long. The germline CDR1 and CDR2 sequences are ENHRY and SYGVKD. CDR3 loop: CAINQGAPGNTIYF. The CDR3 DNA reads as TGTGCCATCAACCAGGGGGCGCCTGGAAACACCATATATTTT.

V is TRBV7-9 and J is TRBJ1-2; possible D gene TRBD1, 6 bases. The CDR3 extends over 14 amino acids. Germline CDR1 reads SEHNR; CDR2 reads FQNEAQ (reference sequence). With 3 bases removed from V and 4 bases from J, the gap between germline ends came to 12 bases. The CDR3 bases are TGTGCCAGCAGCTTCACACAGGGCTCCTATGGCTACACCTTC. As protein: CASSFTQGSYGYTF.

Comments on this clone: The same CDR3 arises from other DNA sequences in this sample as well. V usage is TRBV5-1 and J usage is TRBJ2-5; perhaps TRBD1 as D (6 bases). There are 14 residues in the CDR3. The V and J ends lost 0 bases and 2 bases respectively, with 8 bases between them. CDR1 and CDR2 (germline): SGHRS, YFSETQ. CDR3 DNA: TGCGCCAGCAGCTTGGGAGGGGGTCAAGAGACCCAGTACTTC. Its protein is CASSLGGGQETQYF.

V usage is TRBV4-1 and J usage is TRBJ2-7; D may be TRBD2 (6 bases). The CDR3 spans 15 residues. CDR1 MGHRA and CDR2 YSYEKL come from the germline V gene. The V end lost 2 bases, the J end lost 5 bases, and 16 bases lay between the germline ends. CDR3 residues: CASSQPFGGFDEQYF. The CDR3 DNA reads TGCGCCAGCAGCCAACCGTTCGGGGGTTTCGACGAGCAGTACTTC.

This clone showed up just once. The chain combines TRBV5-1 with TRBJ1-2, with D possibly matching TRBD1 (6 bases). Germline V gene lookup returns CDR1 SGHRS and CDR2 YFSETQ. Trimming shortened V by 2 bases and J by 7 bases, and 15 bases separated the two germline ends. CDR3 length equals 14 residues. The CDR3 region is CASSFIQGSGGYTF. As DNA, the CDR3 is TGCGCCAGCAGCTTTATACAGGGTTCAGGTGGCTACACCTTC.

The chain joins TRBV4-3 to TRBJ2-1, with 11 bases identical to TRBD2. Germline lookup yields CDR1 LGHNA and CDR2 YSLEER. The V gene end was trimmed by 0 bases and the J gene end by 7 bases; junction bases not matched to a gene: 11. The CDR3 sequence is 18 residues long. CDR3 nucleotides: TGCGCCAGCAGCCAAGATGCGGTTAGACTAGCGGGGTGGAATGAGCAGTTCTTC. This translates into CASSQDAVRLAGWNEQFF.

The CDR3 reads CASSRTGTVYEQYF. CDR3 in DNA: TGTGCCAGCTCTCGGACAGGGACGGTGTACGAGCAGTACTTC. The genes are TRBV18 and TRBJ2-7; TRBD1 aligns across 8 bases. The CDR3 runs to 14 residues. The germline gives CDR1 KGHSH, CDR2 LQKENI. With V trimmed by 6 bases and J by 4 bases, 8 bases remained unmatched. Variable domain in full (rest from reference TRBV18 and TRBJ2-7): NAGVMQNPRHLVRRRGQEARLRCSPMKGHSHVYWYRQLPEEGLKFMVYLQKENIIDESGMPKERFSAEFPKEGPSILRIQQVVRGDSAAYFCASSRTGTVYEQYFGPGTRLTVT.

This rearrangement joins TRBV30 to TRBJ1-1; D is possibly TRBD1 (5 bases). Germline CDR1 and CDR2: GTSNPN and SVGIG (reference sequence). The CDR3 sequence is 12 residues long. V shed 4 bases and J shed 4 bases, with 10 bases lying between them. The CDR3 bases are TGTGCCTGGAACGGGGGGGGCACTGAAGCTTTCTTT. It yields the protein CAWNGGGTEAFF.

This clone was detected once. CDR3 loop: CASSKGQGGEKLFF. The CDR3 DNA reads as TGTGCCAGCAGCAAGGGACAGGGGGGCGAAAAACTGTTTTTT. The chain couples TRBV28 to TRBJ1-4, with 11 nucleotides matching TRBD1. The germline V gene encodes CDR1 MDHEN and CDR2 SYDVKM. With 6 bases clipped from V and 8 bases from J, the junction kept 5 bases outside the gene matches. The CDR3 consists of 14 residues. The whole variable domain, filled in from reference TRBV28 and TRBJ1-4, reads DVKVTQSSRYLVKRTGEKVFLECVQDMDHENMFWYRQDPGLGLRLIYFSYDVKMKEKGDIPEGYSVSREKKERFSLILESASTNQTSMYLCASSKGQGGEKLFFGSGTQLSVL.

This rearrangement joins TRBV7-9 to TRBJ1-2; D is possibly TRBD1 (6 bases). Germline CDR1 is SEHNR and CDR2 is FQNEAQ (reference sequence). The CDR3 consists of 16 residues. V was shortened by 5 bases and J by 2 bases, with 18 bases between the two germline ends. The CDR3 region is CASSGVVSGANYGYTF. For the CDR3, the DNA is TGTGCCAGCAGCGGGGTGGTTTCAGGGGCCAACTATGGCTACACCTTC.

The chain carries TRBV19 and TRBJ2-2, with 8 bases aligning to TRBD2. The CDR3 has 14 amino acids. Looked up from germline, CDR1 is LNHDA and CDR2 is SQIVND (reference sequence). J was trimmed by 4 bases and V by 6 bases; bases with no gene match: 4. In DNA, the CDR3 is TGTGCCAGTAGCTCACGGGGGGGCACCGGGGAGCTGTTTTTT. Encoded protein: CASSSRGGTGELFF. The entire variable domain, with the rest obtained from reference TRBV19 and TRBJ2-2, is as follows: DGGITQSPKYLFRKEGQNVTLSCEQNLNHDAMYWYRQDPGQGLRLIYYSQIVNDFQKGDIAEGYSVSREKKESFPLTVTSAQKNPTAFYLCASSSRGGTGELFFGEGSRLTVL.

The chain employs TRBV29-1 and TRBJ2-7; D might be TRBD1 (6 bases). Germline lookup yields CDR1 SQVTM and CDR2 ANQGSEA. The V end lost 2 bases, the J end lost 6 bases, and 11 bases lay between the germline ends. The CDR3 covers 12 residues. The CDR3 DNA is TGCAGCGTTGAACTTGCCAGGGGCGAGCAGTACTTC. Translation gives CSVELARGEQYF.

The gene calls are TRBV5-1 and TRBJ2-1; D uncertain. V was pared by 0 bases and J by 8 bases, with 9 bases between. Germline loops: CDR1 SGHRS, CDR2 YFSETQ. CDR3 size: 13 residues. The CDR3 loop reads CASSLAPSYEQFF. The CDR3 nucleotides are TGCGCCAGCAGCTTGGCTCCTAGTTATGAGCAGTTCTTC.